This TCR beta chain was sequenced in a study of blood T cell repertoires in COVID-19. This table comes from immunoSEQ multiplex PCR, and its TCRdb copy is limited to in-frame clones, with some not included. The sample records tens of thousands of clones, about four fifths being singletons. The germline V and J ends were trimmed by 0 bases and 0 bases, with 12 bases remaining between them. This CDR3 spans 17 amino acids. CDR1 and CDR2 (germline): SGHRS, YFSETQ. The genes are TRBV5-1 and TRBJ1-4, with D possibly TRBD1 on 5 matching bases. The sample consisted of peripheral blood. The source of this sequence is a man between 45 and 60 years old with active COVID-19. The CDR3 bases are TGCGCCAGCAGCTTGGTCCCAGGGCCCTCAACTAATGAAAAACTGTTTTTT. This encodes CASSLVPGPSTNEKLFF.